This is a list of T cell receptor beta chains from one sample in a study of T cells in Graves' hyperthyroidism and ophthalmopathy. TCRdb fed the multiplex PCR reads into MiXCR, producing one record per CDR3 protein. The sample lists some 600,000 distinct CDR3 sequences, roughly 14% occurring once. Material for sequencing was blood. All receptors come from a woman aged 25-40 years with Graves' hyperthyroidism that later progressed to Graves' ophthalmopathy. Both conserved end residues are part of each CDR3. D genes are given only for firm matches. For some rows the clone size is stated as once, few or many, or as a class when expanded; others skip it.

TRBD2,.,TRBJ2-7,TRBV7-2,TGTGCCAGCAGCATCTCTAGCGGACTGCGCAGGTACGAGCAGTACTTC,CASSISSGLRRYEQYF
TRBD2,many,TRBJ2-1,TRBV11-1,TGTGCCAGCAGCGCCAGACTAGCGGGAGCCAATGAGCAGTTCTTC,CASSARLAGANEQFF
.,many,TRBJ2-2,TRBV5-1,TGCGCCAGCAGCGCCAGCGGGAACACCGGGGAGCTGTTTTTT,CASSASGNTGELFF
TRBD1,.,TRBJ2-1,TRBV24-1,TGTGCCACCAGTGAACCGACAGGGGTGTGGAATGGGCAGTTCTTC,CATSEPTGVWNGQFF
.,few,TRBJ2-2,TRBV9,TGTGCCAGCAGCGTAGGAGTAGCGCACACCGGGGAGCTGTTTTTT,CASSVGVAHTGELFF
.,.,TRBJ1-2,TRBV5-6,TGTGCCAGCAGCTTGGGAGGGCGCGAGGATGGCTACACCTTC,CASSLGGREDGYTF
TRBD1,many,TRBJ1-1,TRBV7-3,TGTGCCAGCAGCTTAGGGGCAGGGGGGGAAGCTTTCTTT,CASSLGAGGEAFF
TRBD1,.,TRBJ1-2,TRBV11-2,TGTGCCAGCAGCTCAGTGACAGGGGCGGATGGCTACACCTTC,CASSSVTGADGYTF
.,many,TRBJ2-7,TRBV20-1,TGCAGTGCCCCGACAGGTCTTCCCTACGAGCAGTACTTC,CSAPTGLPYEQYF
TRBD2,few,TRBJ2-3,TRBV29-1,TGCAGCGTGGCTGATGGGACTAGCGGCACAGATACGCAGTATTTT,CSVADGTSGTDTQYF
.,.,TRBJ1-6,TRBV29-1,TGCAGCCTCTCACCCCTCCACTTT,CSLSPLHF
TRBD2,many,TRBJ2-1,TRBV10-3,TGTGCCATCAGTGAATTTAGCGGGAGCTCCTACAATGAGCAGTTCTTC,CAISEFSGSSYNEQFF
.,many,TRBJ1-2,TRBV11-1,TGTGCCAGCAGCTTGGGAGAACAGGCATATGGCTACACCTTC,CASSLGEQAYGYTF
.,.,TRBJ2-7,TRBV20-1,TGCAGTGTTGGCGGCCCCTACGAGCAGTACTTC,CSVGGPYEQYF
.,many,TRBJ2-3,TRBV2,TGTGCCAGCAGACGGGACATCTCAGATACGCAGTATTTT,CASRRDISDTQYF
TRBD2,.,TRBJ2-1,TRBV12-3/TRBV12-4,TGTGCCAGCAGCCCATACGGGCGGGAGGGCCCTCGGAATGAGCAGTTCTTC,CASSPYGREGPRNEQFF
.,.,TRBJ2-2,TRBV9,TGTGCCAGCAGCCCCCGGCAGGGGAGCACCCTGGAGCTGTTTTTT,CASSPRQGSTLELFF
.,many,TRBJ1-5,TRBV20-1,TGCAGTGCTAGTACCAGCGATCAGCCCCAGCATTTT,CSASTSDQPQHF
TRBD1,few,TRBJ2-7,TRBV7-8,TGTGCCAGCAGCGTGGGACAGTACTACGAGCAGTACTTC,CASSVGQYYEQYF
TRBD1,.,TRBJ2-7,TRBV6-5,TGTGCCAGCAGTTACCGACTCGACAGAGACAGGGATAGCTACTACGAGCAGTACTTC,CASSYRLDRDRDSYYEQYF
.,few,TRBJ1-5,TRBV4-1,TGCGCCAGCAGCCAAGTAATGTACAATCAGCCCCAGCATTTT,CASSQVMYNQPQHF
.,.,TRBJ1-1,TRBV4-1,TGCGCCAGCAGCCCGGACGGGGTTGAAGCTTTCTTT,CASSPDGVEAFF
.,many,TRBJ1-6,TRBV28,TGTGCCAGCAGAATACCTACAGGGTATAATTCACCCCTCCACTTT,CASRIPTGYNSPLHF
TRBD1,many,TRBJ2-5,TRBV12-3/TRBV12-4,TGTGCCAGCAGACCCGGGACAGGGGAGACCCAGTACTTC,CASRPGTGETQYF
TRBD1,many,TRBJ1-4,TRBV10-3,TGTGCCATCAGTGATTCAGGGGGTAATGAAAAACTGTTTTTT,CAISDSGGNEKLFF